The 29 T cell receptor beta chains listed next were all sequenced from one sample in a study of Ad26.COV2.S vaccination and SARS-CoV-2 variants. The method was immunoSEQ multiplex PCR; TCRdb's version includes in-frame clones alone and lacks a portion of them. The sample shows around 300,000 clones, 86% of them seen only once. The sample's treatment: roughly 18 received Ad26.COV2.S at low or high dose, single or two shots; about 5 received placebo; per-sample allocation not given. The study sampled participants on day 63 after the first vaccine or placebo injection. Source: peripheral blood, taken in a trial of Ad26.COV2.S vaccine versus placebo. The source of these receptors is a person aged 18-60 years who received the Ad26.COV2.S COVID-19 vaccine or a placebo.

The chain employs TRBV28 and TRBJ1-1, with TRBD1 matching 7 bases. CDR1 MDHEN and CDR2 SYDVKM come from the germline V gene. The CDR3 spans 14 residues. V lost 5 bases to trimming and J lost 1 base; unmatched junction nucleotides: 4. CDR3 sequence (DNA): TGTGCCAGCAGTCGGACAGGCTGGAACACTGAAGCTTTCTTT. Encoded protein: CASSRTGWNTEAFF.

V gene TRBV6-2 or TRBV6-3 combines with J gene TRBJ1-5; 7 nucleotides line up with TRBD1. From germline, CDR1 is MNHEY and CDR2 SVGEGT. This CDR3 is 15 amino acids long. With V trimmed by 6 bases and J by 3 bases, 8 bases remained unmatched. The CDR3 region has the DNA TGTGCCAGCAGGTACACGGGACAGTCCAATCAGCCCCAGCATTTT. Translated, it gives CASRYTGQSNQPQHF.

V gene TRBV5-1 combines with J gene TRBJ2-3; perhaps TRBD1 as D (6 bases). This CDR3 comprises 15 residues. Germline V lookup: CDR1 SGHRS, CDR2 YFSETQ. V shed 0 bases and J shed 2 bases, with 10 bases lying between them. CDR3 sequence: CASSLVGQPTDTQYF. The CDR3 coding sequence is TGCGCCAGCAGCTTGGTCGGACAGCCCACAGATACGCAGTATTTT.

This clone was detected once. The V and J genes are TRBV18 and TRBJ1-1; no clear D gene. Trimming cost V 4 bases and J 3 bases, with 12 bases left between them. From germline, CDR1 is KGHSH and CDR2 LQKENI. This CDR3 has 14 residues. The CDR3 region has the DNA TGTGCCAGCTCACTGAGCCGGAGGGACACTGAAGCTTTCTTT. It encodes CASSLSRRDTEAFF.

The rearrangement uses TRBV11-2 and TRBJ2-7; 11 bases align to TRBD2. V dropped 4 bases and J dropped 0; count of bases not matched to a gene: 8. CDR1 and CDR2 (germline): SGHAT, FQNNGV. This CDR3 comprises 17 residues. The chain's CDR3 is CASSYNRLAGSSYEQYF. CDR3 nucleotide sequence: TGTGCCAGCAGCTACAACCGACTAGCGGGAAGCTCCTACGAGCAGTACTTC.

The V and J genes are TRBV18 and TRBJ1-2, with 8 bases that match TRBD1. Germline CDR1 KGHSH, CDR2 LQKENI. The CDR3 runs 13 residues. The trim removed 6 bases at V and 5 bases at J, leaving 5 bases unmatched. The DNA for the CDR3 is TGTGCCAGCTCCCAGGACAGGGCTTATGGCTACACCTTC. Protein product: CASSQDRAYGYTF.

This sequence joins TRBV6-5 and TRBJ1-2; D is perhaps TRBD1 (6 bases). CDR3 length equals 13 residues. V was cut by 6 bases and J by 8 bases, with 16 bases left in between. CDR1 and CDR2 (germline): MNHEY, SVGAGI. The CDR3 DNA reads as TGTGCCAGCAGCTTAGGGGGGGCGGAGGGCTACACCTTC. Its translation is CASSLGGAEGYTF.

V gene TRBV28 combines with J gene TRBJ2-7; 11 bases line up with TRBD2. The V and J ends lost 6 bases and 2 bases, in that order; junction bases with no gene match: 6. Per germline, CDR1 MDHEN and CDR2 SYDVKM. CDR3 length: 15 residues. As DNA, the CDR3 is TGTGCCAGCAGCTTTAGCGGGAGGGCCCCCTACGAGCAGTACTTC. Translating it yields CASSFSGRAPYEQYF.

The chain links TRBV5-1 to TRBJ1-1; D is possibly TRBD1 (5 bases). Germline-derived CDR1 and CDR2 are SGHRS and YFSETQ. Trimming took off 0 bases at V and 1 base at J, with 13 bases between the two ends. This CDR3 spans 16 amino acids. The CDR3 is CASSLVYLGTNTEAFF. CDR3 DNA sequence: TGCGCCAGCAGCTTGGTATATTTGGGGACGAACACTGAAGCTTTCTTT.

This chain joins TRBV28 and TRBJ2-3, with 14 bases lining up with TRBD2. The CDR3 has 16 amino acids. The V gene's germline CDR1 is MDHEN and CDR2 SYDVKM. The trim removed 6 bases at V and 5 bases at J, leaving 7 bases unmatched. The CDR3 spells CASRKGTSGGIDTQYF. CDR3 in DNA: TGTGCCAGCAGAAAAGGGACTAGCGGGGGAATAGATACGCAGTATTTT.

The V and J genes are TRBV7-2 and TRBJ1-6; the match to TRBD1 covers 7 bases. CDR1 is SGHTA and CDR2 is FQGNSA in the germline V gene. The CDR3 runs to 14 residues. After removal of 5 bases from V and 9 bases from J, the junction contained 7 bases not matched to a gene. The CDR3 protein is CASSQTGLSSPLHF. The CDR3 DNA reads TGTGCCAGCAGCCAGACAGGGTTGAGTTCACCCCTCCACTTT.

V and J are TRBV30 and TRBJ2-4; TRBD2 might be the D (6 bases). Trimming shortened V by 4 bases and J by 7 bases, and 11 bases separated the two germline ends. The CDR3 is made up of 12 amino acids. Germline CDR1 GTSNPN, CDR2 SVGIG (reference sequence). The CDR3 here is CAWKVAGNIQYF. The CDR3 nucleotides read TGTGCCTGGAAGGTTGCGGGGAACATTCAGTACTTC. The complete variable domain, with remaining parts taken from reference TRBV30 and TRBJ2-4, reads SQTIHQWPATLVQPVGSPLSLECTVEGTSNPNLYWYRQAAGRGLQLLFYSVGIGQISSEVPQNLSASRPQDRQFILSSKKLLLSDSGFYLCAWKVAGNIQYFGAGTRLSVL.

J is TRBJ2-3 and V is TRBV2; the D is unclear. The V end was cut by 6 bases, the J end by 3 bases, with 10 bases between. Germline CDR1 is SNHLY and CDR2 is FYNNEI. CDR3 size: 13 residues. The CDR3 loop is CASRLQETDTQYF. CDR3 in DNA: TGTGCCAGCAGACTACAAGAAACAGATACGCAGTATTTT.

This clone was observed once. The chain carries TRBV9 and TRBJ2-2, with D perhaps TRBD1 or TRBD2 (6 bases each). V dropped 3 bases and J dropped 6 bases, with 15 bases sitting between them. The CDR3 runs 15 residues. The germline V gene encodes CDR1 SGDLS and CDR2 YYNGEE. The chain's CDR3 is CASSAGGPDPGELFF. CDR3 sequence (DNA): TGTGCCAGCAGCGCTGGGGGGCCCGACCCCGGGGAGCTGTTTTTT. Using reference TRBV9 and TRBJ2-2 for the parts outside the CDR3, the full variable domain is DSGVTQTPKHLITATGQRVTLRCSPRSGDLSVYWYQQSLDQGLQFLIQYYNGEERAKGNILERFSAQQFPDLHSELNLSSLELGDSALYFCASSAGGPDPGELFFGEGSRLTVL.

CDR3 protein: CASSEQGETQYF. The CDR3 region has the DNA TGTGCCAGCAGTGAACAGGGGGAGACCCAGTACTTC. V usage is TRBV6-1 and J usage is TRBJ2-5, with D possibly being TRBD1 (6 bases). Germline CDR1 and CDR2: MNHNS and SASEGT. The CDR3 has 12 residues. The V end was cut by 2 bases, the J end by 5 bases, with 6 bases between.

The genes are TRBV10-2 and TRBJ2-7, with 10 bases lining up with TRBD1. Trimming cost V 8 bases and J 4 bases; bases outside gene matches: 11. CDR1 WSHSY and CDR2 SAAADI come from the germline V gene. This CDR3 contains 15 residues. The chain's CDR3 is CASRQGAARSYEQYF. In DNA, the CDR3 is TGCGCCAGCCGACAGGGGGCAGCCCGTTCTTACGAGCAGTACTTC.

As for this clone: Germline and junction disagree at one end, which may indicate a read error. J is TRBJ1-5 and V is TRBV6-4; 7 bases are a match to TRBD1. Germline CDR1 reads MRHNA; CDR2 reads SNTAGT. The CDR3 extends over 15 amino acids. The CDR3 loop reads CASIDRALPSQPQHF. The DNA for the CDR3 is TGTGCCAGCATTGACAGGGCACTTCCCAGTCAGCCCCAGCATTTT.

The count of this clone is one. The CDR3 coding sequence is TGTGCCAGCACGGAGACCCAGTACTTC. This translates into CASTETQYF. This chain uses TRBV5-4 with TRBJ2-5; D not resolved. The V gene's germline CDR1 is SGHNT and CDR2 YYREEE (reference sequence). The V end was cut by 6 bases, the J end by 5 bases, with 2 bases between. This CDR3 comprises 9 residues.

This clone was detected once. This specimen includes other DNA sequences encoding the same CDR3. The rearrangement joins TRBV5-6 to TRBJ1-2; tentative D call: TRBD1 (5 bases). The CDR3 covers 13 residues. V was trimmed by 0 bases and J by 2 bases, leaving 5 bases between them. In germline, CDR1 is SGHDT, CDR2 YYEEEE. In DNA, the CDR3 is TGTGCCAGCAGCTTGGGACAGAACTATGGCTACACCTTC. It yields the protein CASSLGQNYGYTF. Using reference TRBV5-6 and TRBJ1-2 for the parts outside the CDR3, the full variable domain is DAGVTQSPTHLIKTRGQQVTLRCSPKSGHDTVSWYQQALGQGPQFIFQYYEEEERQRGNFPDRFSGHQFPNYSSELNVNALLLGDSALYLCASSLGQNYGYTFGSGTRLTVV.

V usage is TRBV18 and J usage is TRBJ2-2, with 9 bases lining up with TRBD2. Unmatched junction bases numbered 2, after V lost 2 bases and J lost 1 base. The CDR3 has 16 amino acids. CDR1 and CDR2 from the germline V gene are KGHSH and LQKENI. The CDR3 region has the DNA TGTGCCAGCTCACCATATAGCGGGAGGAACACCGGGGAGCTGTTTTTT. Its translation: CASSPYSGRNTGELFF.

The V call is TRBV5-4, the J call TRBJ1-1; possibly TRBD1 for D (6 bases). V was cut by 3 bases and J by 11 bases, with 26 bases left in between. The CDR3 extends over 16 amino acids. CDR1 SGHNT and CDR2 YYREEE come from the germline V gene (reference sequence). The CDR3 DNA reads as TGTGCCAGCAGCTCCCGCCTGCCTCGAGGGGGGCCTCACGCTTTCTTT. Protein product: CASSSRLPRGGPHAFF.

This clone was counted a single time. The gene calls are TRBV5-8 and TRBJ2-3; D gene ambiguous. The CDR3 has 13 residues. Germline CDR1 reads SGHTS; CDR2 reads YDEGEE. The ends were cut back, 3 bases at V and 6 bases at J, with 11 bases in the middle. This CDR3 is CASSSPAHDTQYF. In DNA, the CDR3 is TGTGCCAGCAGCTCGCCGGCACATGATACGCAGTATTTT. Full variable domain (missing parts from reference TRBV5-8 and TRBJ2-3): EAGVTQSPTHLIKTRGQQATLRCSPISGHTSVYWYQQALGLGLQFLLWYDEGEERNRGNFPPRFSGRQFPNYSSELNVNALELEDSALYLCASSSPAHDTQYFGPGTRLTVL.

The V and J genes are TRBV29-1 and TRBJ1-1, with D maybe TRBD1 (6 bases). Looked up from germline, CDR1 is SQVTM and CDR2 is ANQGSEA. This CDR3 spans 22 amino acids. CDR3 region: CRLKGRWGGPPGFAGARTEAFF. CDR3 bases: TGCAGATTGAAGGGGCGATGGGGGGGGCCCCCCGGGTTTGCAGGTGCGCGGACTGAAGCTTTCTTT.

The chain combines TRBV10-3 with TRBJ2-7, with 7 bases identical to TRBD2. Per the germline V gene, CDR1 is ENHRY and CDR2 is SYGVKD. V lost 10 bases, J lost 3 bases, and 15 bases stayed unmatched. This CDR3 spans 15 amino acids. The CDR3 sequence: CATYAEAGDGYEQYF. The CDR3 DNA follows: TGTGCCACCTACGCAGAGGCGGGAGATGGCTACGAGCAGTACTTC.

V gene TRBV5-1 combines with J gene TRBJ2-3; D unresolved. The CDR3 extends over 15 amino acids. The germline V and J ends were trimmed by 1 base and 3 bases, with 12 bases remaining between them. Germline loops: CDR1 SGHRS, CDR2 YFSETQ. The CDR3 region is CASSLMASRTDTQYF. CDR3 DNA: TGCGCCAGCAGCTTGATGGCGAGTCGGACAGATACGCAGTATTTT.

Only a few counts were recorded for this clone. At one boundary the junction diverges from the germline segment, which might be a read error. The V gene is TRBV20-1, the J gene TRBJ2-7; D not resolved. The CDR3 runs 11 residues. CDR1 DFQATT and CDR2 SNEGSKA come from the germline V gene (reference sequence). The CDR3 is CSARNVLGWVF. In DNA form, the CDR3 reads TGCAGTGCTAGAAACGTGTTAGGTTGGGTCTTC.

This clone was seen a few times. The J gene is TRBJ1-1, the V gene TRBV19; D unclear. The ends were cut back, 4 bases at V and 3 bases at J, with 6 bases in the middle. The germline gives CDR1 LNHDA, CDR2 SQIVND (reference sequence). CDR3 length: 12 amino acids. The DNA of the CDR3 is TGTGCCAGTAGTACCCGGGACACTGAAGCTTTCTTT. Its protein product is CASSTRDTEAFF.

The gene calls are TRBV4-1 and TRBJ1-6; the D is unclear. CDR3 length: 13 amino acids. Germline V gene data show CDR1 as MGHRA and CDR2 as YSYEKL. Trimming took 5 bases from V and 7 from J, leaving 9 bases between them. The CDR3 nucleotides are TGCGCCAGCAGCTACGTCGACAATTCACCCCTCCACTTT. Its translation: CASSYVDNSPLHF.

The rearrangement joins TRBV27 to TRBJ1-2, with TRBD1 matching 7 bases. The length of the CDR3 is 16 residues. The V gene's germline CDR1 is MNHEY and CDR2 SMNVEV (reference sequence). Unmatched junction bases numbered 8, after V lost 0 bases and J lost 4 bases. CDR3 sequence reads: CASSLSGYGTAYGYTF. The CDR3 nucleotides read TGTGCCAGCAGTTTATCGGGGTACGGGACAGCCTATGGCTACACCTTC.